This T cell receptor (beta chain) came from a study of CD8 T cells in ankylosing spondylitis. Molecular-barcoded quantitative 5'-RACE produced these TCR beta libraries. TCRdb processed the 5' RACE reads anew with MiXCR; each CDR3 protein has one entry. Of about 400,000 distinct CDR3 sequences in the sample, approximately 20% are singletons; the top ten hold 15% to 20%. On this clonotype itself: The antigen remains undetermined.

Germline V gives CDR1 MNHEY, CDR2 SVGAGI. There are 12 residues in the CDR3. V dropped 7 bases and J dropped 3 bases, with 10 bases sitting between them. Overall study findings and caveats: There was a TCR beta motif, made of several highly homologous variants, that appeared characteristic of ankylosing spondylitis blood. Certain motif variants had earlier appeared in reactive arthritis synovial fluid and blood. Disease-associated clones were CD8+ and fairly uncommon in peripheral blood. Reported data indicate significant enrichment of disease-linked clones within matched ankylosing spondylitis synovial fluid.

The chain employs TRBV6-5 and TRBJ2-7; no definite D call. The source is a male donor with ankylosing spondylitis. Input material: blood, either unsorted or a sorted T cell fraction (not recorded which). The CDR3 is CASKSQFYEQYF. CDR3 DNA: TGTGCCAGCAAGAGCCAGTTCTACGAGCAGTACTTC.